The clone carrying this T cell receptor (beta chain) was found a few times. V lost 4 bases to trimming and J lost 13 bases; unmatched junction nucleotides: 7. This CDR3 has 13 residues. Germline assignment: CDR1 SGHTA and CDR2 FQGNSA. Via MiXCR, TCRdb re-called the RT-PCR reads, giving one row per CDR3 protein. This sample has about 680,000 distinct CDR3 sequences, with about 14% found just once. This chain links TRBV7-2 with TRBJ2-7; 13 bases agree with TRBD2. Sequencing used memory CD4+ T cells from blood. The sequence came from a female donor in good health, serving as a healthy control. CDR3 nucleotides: TGTGCCAGCAGCTCTCGGACTAGCGGGAGTCAATACTTC. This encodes CASSSRTSGSQYF.